A selection of T cell receptor beta chains follows, all from one sample in a study of Ad26.COV2.S vaccination and SARS-CoV-2 variants. The protocol was immunoSEQ multiplex PCR, while the TCRdb copy is restricted to in-frame clones and leaves out a portion. The sample includes roughly 450,000 clones, 80% to 95% seen only once; the top ten take 10% to 15%. The sample was peripheral blood, taken in a trial of Ad26.COV2.S vaccine versus placebo. Every receptor here comes from a person between 18 and 65 years old who received the Ad26.COV2.S COVID-19 vaccine or a placebo. CDR3s include the opening cysteine and the closing phenylalanine or tryptophan. Fields, in order: CDR3 protein, V gene, CDR3 length, D gene. D genes are given only for firm matches.

CDR3aa: CASSLQGAEKLFF
v_gene: TRBV5-1
len: 13
d_gene: -

CDR3aa: CASSLVRGTNYEQYF
v_gene: TRBV11-2
len: 15
d_gene: -

CDR3aa: CASSLVNYNEQFF
v_gene: TRBV7-9
len: 13
d_gene: -

CDR3aa: CASSLDGQPQHF
v_gene: TRBV7-2
len: 12
d_gene: -

CDR3aa: CASSLLGTGEAFF
v_gene: TRBV5-1
len: 13
d_gene: -

CDR3aa: CASSPPGEGLFEKLFF
v_gene: TRBV7-9
len: 16
d_gene: -

CDR3aa: CARGQRSSYEQYF
v_gene: TRBV2
len: 13
d_gene: TRBD1

CDR3aa: CASRRSGTLQEKLFF
v_gene: TRBV6-5
len: 15
d_gene: -

CDR3aa: CASSYRGAGGQPQHF
v_gene: TRBV6-6
len: 15
d_gene: TRBD1

CDR3aa: CASSRSGDGYTF
v_gene: TRBV27
len: 12
d_gene: -

CDR3aa: CASSQRQTNTGELFF
v_gene: TRBV5-1
len: 15
d_gene: -

CDR3aa: CASSLGFREAFF
v_gene: TRBV7-9
len: 12
d_gene: -

CDR3aa: CASSLATSGNEQFF
v_gene: TRBV7-9
len: 14
d_gene: TRBD2

CDR3aa: CASSLEVGVVAEAFF
v_gene: TRBV5-5
len: 15
d_gene: -

CDR3aa: CASSGLPNSPLHF
v_gene: TRBV12-3/TRBV12-4
len: 13
d_gene: -